This T cell receptor (beta chain) comes out of a study of blood T cell repertoires in COVID-19. Sequencing used immunoSEQ multiplex PCR; TCRdb keeps in-frame clones, though not all of them. The sample has about 180,000 clones, around 83% seen once. Sequencing used PBMCs or T cells enriched from blood (not recorded which). This sequence was found in a middle-aged man who had recovered from COVID-19.

The CDR3 is CSASDRATNYGYTF. CDR3 DNA sequence: TGCAGTGCTAGTGACAGGGCCACTAACTATGGCTACACCTTC. The chain combines TRBV20-1 with TRBJ1-2, with TRBD1 matching over 7 bases. Germline V CDR1 and CDR2: DFQATT, SNEGSKA (reference sequence). Unmatched junction bases numbered 4, after V lost 3 bases and J lost 0 bases. This CDR3 is built from 14 residues.